One and the same sample provided the 25 T cell receptor beta chains below, sequenced in a study of shared clonotypes between healthy human individuals. Assay: immunoSEQ multiplex PCR; the TCRdb copy retains only in-frame clones and omits some. The data show 2.3 million or so clones, approximately 95% seen once. Source material: naive CD4+ T cells from PBMCs. Subset meaning: CD45RA+ positively selected. The receptors were gathered from a man aged 18 to 30 in good health. Some clones in this sample may be carry-over from other donors' samples.

The chain joins TRBV6-5 to TRBJ2-7; perhaps TRBD1 as D (6 bases). CDR3 length equals 13 residues. The ends were cut back, 5 bases at V and 1 base at J, with 9 bases in the middle. Germline lookup yields CDR1 MNHEY and CDR2 SVGAGI. The CDR3 DNA follows: TGTGCCAGCAGTGTGAGGGGGTCCTACGAGCAGTACTTC. This translates into CASSVRGSYEQYF.

This rearrangement joins TRBV30 to TRBJ2-7, with D possibly being TRBD2 (5 bases). Germline CDR1 GTSNPN, CDR2 SVGIG (reference sequence). The CDR3 length is 16 residues. V was clipped by 0 bases and J by 5 bases, with 20 bases between them. CDR3 region: CAWSVVRVRAIHEQYF. The CDR3 nucleotides read TGTGCCTGGAGTGTAGTGCGGGTAAGGGCGATCCACGAGCAGTACTTC.

This sequence joins TRBV19 and TRBJ1-5; D is undetermined. This CDR3 is 13 amino acids long. Trimming left V 0 bases short and J 7 bases short, with 7 bases between. The germline CDR1 and CDR2 sequences are LNHDA and SQIVND (reference sequence). CDR3 residues: CASSIDYIQPQHF. As DNA, the CDR3 is TGTGCCAGTAGTATAGACTATATACAGCCCCAGCATTTT.

This clone was counted once. This chain links TRBV7-9 with TRBJ2-1, with a tentative D call TRBD2 (6 bases). CDR3 length equals 16 residues. Germline CDR1 SEHNR, CDR2 FQNEAQ (reference sequence). Deletions cut 1 base from V and 0 bases from J, with 10 bases between. The CDR3 here is CASSLGPGSSYNEQFF. The DNA of the CDR3 is TGTGCCAGCAGCTTAGGCCCCGGGAGCTCCTACAATGAGCAGTTCTTC.

Turning to this clone: Other DNA variants within this sample encode the same CDR3. This rearrangement joins TRBV4-3 to TRBJ2-3, with D uncertain. There are 14 residues in the CDR3. Germline V gene sequence: CDR1 LGHNA, CDR2 YSLEER. V lost 2 bases, J lost 1 base, and 7 bases lay in between. The CDR3 coding sequence is TGCGCCAGCAGCCAAAGGTCGGGCACAGATACGCAGTATTTT. Encoded protein: CASSQRSGTDTQYF.

This clone was recorded only once. The chain is built from TRBV30 and TRBJ2-1, with 7 bases aligning to TRBD2. Trimming at V came to 8 bases and at J to 5 bases, leaving 12 bases not matched to a gene. CDR1 is GTSNPN, CDR2 SVGIG, per germline (reference sequence). CDR3 length: 14 amino acids. The CDR3 DNA reads as TGTGCCCACTCCCCGGGGAGGGTCAACAATGAGCAGTTCTTC. This encodes CAHSPGRVNNEQFF.

This clone has just a few counts. This chain joins TRBV5-1 and TRBJ2-3; 11 bases align to TRBD2. This CDR3 is built from 19 residues. Per germline, CDR1 SGHRS and CDR2 YFSETQ. The J segment lost 0 bases and the V segment lost 1 base, leaving 10 bases of the junction unmatched. The CDR3 DNA sequence: TGCGCCAGCAGCTTGCGACTAGCGGGAAGACCCCCTAGCACAGATACGCAGTATTTT. It translates to CASSLRLAGRPPSTDTQYF.

In this sample, this clone turned up once. The rearrangement links TRBV5-1 to TRBJ2-7; TRBD1 aligns across 9 bases. The CDR3 contains 14 residues. J was trimmed by 7 bases and V by 0 bases; bases with no gene match: 5. Germline V gene sequence: CDR1 SGHRS, CDR2 YFSETQ. The CDR3 is CASSLGTGVREQYF. The CDR3 DNA is TGCGCCAGCAGCTTGGGGACAGGGGTGCGTGAGCAGTACTTC.

In the case of this clone: The junction differs from germline at one of its ends, possibly a read error. This chain links TRBV6-1 with TRBJ1-1; D remains ambiguous. The CDR3 contains 14 residues. Germline V gene sequence: CDR1 MNHNS, CDR2 SASEGT. Here the CDR3 DNA reads TGTGCCAGCCGGGGAAGGGAGAAGAACGCTGAAGCTTTCTTT. Translated: CASRGREKNAEAFF.

This sequence joins TRBV15 and TRBJ2-2; D might be TRBD2 (6 bases). V was shortened by 3 bases and J by 5 bases, with 13 bases between the two germline ends. CDR1 LNHNV and CDR2 YYDKDF come from the germline V gene (reference sequence). The CDR3 covers 15 residues. Here the CDR3 DNA reads TGTGCCACCAGCAGGGGAGGAGGGGAAACCGGGGAGCTGTTTTTT. Translation: CATSRGGGETGELFF.

V usage is TRBV6-5 and J usage is TRBJ2-1; TRBD2 matches 11 bases. This CDR3 has 15 residues. Unmatched junction bases numbered 1, after V lost 2 bases and J lost 4 bases. CDR1 is MNHEY, CDR2 SVGAGI, per germline. This CDR3 is CASSYRLAGYNEQFF. The DNA of the CDR3 is TGTGCCAGCAGTTACCGACTAGCGGGGTACAATGAGCAGTTCTTC.

This chain connects TRBV7-9 to TRBJ2-3; a possible D gene is TRBD2 (5 bases). Trimming took off 11 bases at V and 1 base at J, with 13 bases between the two ends. The CDR3 totals 13 residues. From germline, CDR1 is SEHNR and CDR2 FQNEAQ (reference sequence). Here the CDR3 DNA reads TGTGCCTGCCGCCTAGCTGGCACAGATACGCAGTATTTT. Its translation is CACRLAGTDTQYF.

The chain carries TRBV11-3 and TRBJ2-1; the D call may be TRBD1 or TRBD2 (5 bases each). The CDR3 has 16 amino acids. Trimming shortened V by 6 bases and J by 0 bases, and 15 bases separated the two germline ends. CDR1 is SGHNT and CDR2 is YENEEA in the germline V gene. The CDR3 region is CASRGPGRSSYNEQFF. In DNA, the CDR3 is TGTGCCAGCAGGGGACCGGGACGGAGCTCCTACAATGAGCAGTTCTTC. The full variable domain, in which reference TRBV11-3 and TRBJ2-1 provide the parts outside the CDR3, is EAGVVQSPRYKIIEKKQPVAFWCNPISGHNTLYWYLQNLGQGPELLIRYENEEAVDDSQLPKDRFSAERLKGVDSTLKIQPAELGDSAVYLCASRGPGRSSYNEQFFGPGTRLTVL.

The rearrangement uses TRBV7-9 and TRBJ2-5; 14 bases are a match to TRBD2. V shed 1 base and J 5 bases; nucleotides not matched to a gene: 3. The CDR3 runs to 16 residues. Germline V lookup: CDR1 SEHNR, CDR2 FQNEAQ (reference sequence). The CDR3 coding sequence is TGTGCCAGCAGCTTAGGACTAGCGGGAGGGCCGGAGACCCAGTACTTC. Its translation: CASSLGLAGGPETQYF.

The CDR3 sequence: CASSLFSTEAFF. In nucleotides, the CDR3 is TGTGCCAGCAGCTTGTTTAGCACTGAAGCTTTCTTT. The chain employs TRBV5-6 and TRBJ1-1; D ambiguous. CDR3 size: 12 residues. Germline CDR1 reads SGHDT; CDR2 reads YYEEEE. Trimming cost V 1 base and J 4 bases, with 5 bases left between them.

This sequence joins TRBV28 and TRBJ1-1; TRBD1 is a possible D gene (6 bases). CDR1 and CDR2 from the germline V gene are MDHEN and SYDVKM. The CDR3 spans 13 residues. With 6 bases removed from V and 4 bases from J, the gap between germline ends came to 12 bases. CDR3 in DNA: TGTGCCAGCAGACAGGGTCCAGGCACTGAAGCTTTCTTT. Translation gives CASRQGPGTEAFF. The full variable domain, rest sourced from reference TRBV28 and TRBJ1-1, is DVKVTQSSRYLVKRTGEKVFLECVQDMDHENMFWYRQDPGLGLRLIYFSYDVKMKEKGDIPEGYSVSREKKERFSLILESASTNQTSMYLCASRQGPGTEAFFGQGTRLTVV.

The chain uses TRBV28 and TRBJ1-1, with D unresolved. Trimming removed 8 bases at V and 1 base at J, with 26 bases between. The CDR3 has 18 amino acids. Germline assignment: CDR1 MDHEN and CDR2 SYDVKM. The CDR3 loop reads CASPPLRGREKTNTEAFF. CDR3 nucleotides: TGTGCCAGCCCCCCTCTTCGCGGCCGAGAGAAGACGAACACTGAAGCTTTCTTT.

The gene calls are TRBV10-1 and TRBJ2-7, with D tentatively TRBD1 or TRBD2 (5 bases each). The ends were cut back, 2 bases at V and 2 bases at J, with 7 bases in the middle. Germline V gives CDR1 WNHNN, CDR2 SYGVQD (reference sequence). CDR3 length: 13 residues. The CDR3 region is CASSEQGPYEQYF. The CDR3 DNA follows: TGCGCCAGCAGTGAGCAGGGACCCTACGAGCAGTACTTC.

The chain uses TRBV4-3 and TRBJ2-7; 7 positions agree with TRBD2. Trimming at V came to 5 bases and at J to 4 bases, leaving 14 bases not matched to a gene. Germline V CDR1 and CDR2: LGHNA, YSLEER. The CDR3 spans 16 residues. DNA of the CDR3: TGCGCCAGCAGCTCACGACTAGCCGAACTTGGATACGAGCAGTACTTC. Residues: CASSSRLAELGYEQYF.

As to this clone: Distinct nucleotide sequences in the sample also encode this CDR3. The CDR3, as DNA: TGCGCCAGCAGCCCAAGGACAGGGGAAGAGACCCAGTACTTC. Translating gives CASSPRTGEETQYF. V gene TRBV5-1 combines with J gene TRBJ2-5; 9 positions agree with TRBD1. V was pared by 4 bases and J by 3 bases, with 4 bases of the junction left unmatched. This CDR3 has 14 amino acids. Germline V gene sequence: CDR1 SGHRS, CDR2 YFSETQ.

Here the CDR3 DNA reads TGTGCCAGTAGTATAGCAGGCTCACACCTCCAGTTCTTC. The encoded protein is CASSIAGSHLQFF. The V and J genes are TRBV19 and TRBJ2-1; D call uncertain. This CDR3 spans 13 amino acids. V gave up 1 base and J gave up 13 bases, with 14 bases separating them. Germline CDR1 reads LNHDA; CDR2 reads SQIVND (reference sequence).

This chain connects TRBV28 to TRBJ1-2, with TRBD1 identical over 7 bases. This CDR3 is 14 amino acids long. Germline V gives CDR1 MDHEN, CDR2 SYDVKM. Unmatched junction bases numbered 4, after V lost 6 bases and J lost 0 bases. The CDR3 coding sequence is TGTGCCAGCAGGTACGGGACAGCTAACTATGGCTACACCTTC. Its translation is CASRYGTANYGYTF.

This chain connects TRBV4-3 to TRBJ1-3; possible D gene TRBD1, 6 bases. The CDR3 has 16 amino acids. Trimming removed 0 bases at V and 2 bases at J, with 11 bases between. Germline V CDR1 and CDR2: LGHNA, YSLEER. In nucleotides, the CDR3 is TGCGCCAGCAGCCAAGACTGGTCAGGGGCTGGAAACACCATATATTTT. This sequence encodes CASSQDWSGAGNTIYF.

The DNA of the CDR3 is TGCGCCAGCAGCCTCCGCGTTGGGACAGGGGAGGACGAGCAGTACTTC. It translates to CASSLRVGTGEDEQYF. The V call is TRBV5-1, the J call TRBJ2-7; 10 bases are shared with TRBD1. Germline CDR1 and CDR2: SGHRS and YFSETQ. V trimming: 4 bases; J trimming: 5 bases; junction bases outside the gene matches: 12. The CDR3 runs to 16 residues.

This clone was picked up one time. This chain joins TRBV19 and TRBJ2-5, with 9 bases matching TRBD1. V lost 6 bases, J lost 4 bases, and 6 bases stayed unmatched. Germline lookup yields CDR1 LNHDA and CDR2 SQIVND (reference sequence). The CDR3 has 14 amino acids. The CDR3 loop is CASSPRDRAETQYF. The CDR3 DNA reads TGTGCCAGTAGCCCAAGGGACAGGGCAGAGACCCAGTACTTC.